This is a list of T cell receptor beta chains from one sample in a study of T cell repertoires in cytomegalovirus infection. Their antigens remain unidentified. TCRdb passed the reads through MiXCR, listing each CDR3 protein once. Here the sample spans 57,000 or so distinct CDR3 sequences, about 33% being singletons. Sample: PBMCs, sequenced either directly or after in vitro stimulation (not recorded which). Receptors originate from a human donor in good health (CMV status not recorded). Some clones in this sample may be carry-over from other donors' samples. The CDR3 runs from the conserved cysteine through the conserved F or W. Fields, in order: D gene, clone size, CDR3 length, J gene, V gene, CDR3 protein, CDR3 DNA. The D gene is left open where the match is weak. For some rows the clone size is stated as once, few or many, or as a class when expanded; others skip it.

d_call: NA; clone_size: few; cdr3_length: 13; j_call: TRBJ2-1; v_call: TRBV19; cdr3_aa: CASSIGEWNEQFF; cdr3_nt: TGTGCCAGTAGTATCGGGGAATGGAATGAGCAGTTCTTC
d_call: NA; clone_size: NA; cdr3_length: 14; j_call: TRBJ2-3; v_call: TRBV7-8; cdr3_aa: CASSSTAPDDTQYF; cdr3_nt: TGTGCCAGCAGTTCTACGGCCCCCGACGATACGCAGTATTTT
d_call: NA; clone_size: many; cdr3_length: 15; j_call: TRBJ2-3; v_call: TRBV7-2; cdr3_aa: CASSREGRRTDTQYF; cdr3_nt: TGTGCCAGCAGCCGAGAGGGCCGCCGCACAGATACGCAGTATTTT
d_call: NA; clone_size: few; cdr3_length: 14; j_call: TRBJ1-2; v_call: TRBV6-1; cdr3_aa: CASSYIGGRGGYTF; cdr3_nt: TGTGCCAGCAGTTACATAGGGGGGCGAGGAGGCTACACCTTC
d_call: NA; clone_size: NA; cdr3_length: 14; j_call: TRBJ2-4; v_call: TRBV20-1; cdr3_aa: CSAPMQLAKNIQYF; cdr3_nt: TGCAGTGCTCCCATGCAGTTAGCCAAAAACATTCAGTACTTC
d_call: TRBD1; clone_size: NA; cdr3_length: 15; j_call: TRBJ2-7; v_call: TRBV4-1; cdr3_aa: CASGGQGASGYEQYF; cdr3_nt: TGCGCCAGCGGGGGACAGGGGGCGAGCGGCTACGAGCAGTACTTC
d_call: NA; clone_size: few; cdr3_length: 13; j_call: TRBJ2-5; v_call: TRBV7-6; cdr3_aa: CASSLTRQETQYF; cdr3_nt: TGTGCCAGCAGCTTAACGCGCCAAGAGACCCAGTACTTC
d_call: NA; clone_size: NA; cdr3_length: 16; j_call: TRBJ2-5; v_call: TRBV4-1; cdr3_aa: CASSLTGLGASETQYF; cdr3_nt: TGCGCCAGCAGCCTAACGGGCCTGGGGGCGAGCGAGACCCAGTACTTC
d_call: TRBD1; clone_size: few; cdr3_length: 15; j_call: TRBJ1-6; v_call: TRBV12-3/TRBV12-4; cdr3_aa: CASSPGQGRNSPLHF; cdr3_nt: TGTGCCAGCAGTCCTGGACAGGGCAGGAATTCACCCCTCCACTTT
d_call: NA; clone_size: many; cdr3_length: 13; j_call: TRBJ2-7; v_call: TRBV7-2; cdr3_aa: CASSSTGHLEQYF; cdr3_nt: TGTGCCAGCAGCTCGACAGGCCACTTGGAGCAGTACTTC
d_call: NA; clone_size: NA; cdr3_length: 13; j_call: TRBJ2-1; v_call: TRBV6-1; cdr3_aa: CASRNGAYNEQFF; cdr3_nt: TGTGCCAGCAGGAATGGGGCCTACAATGAGCAGTTCTTC
d_call: TRBD2; clone_size: few; cdr3_length: 16; j_call: TRBJ2-3; v_call: TRBV5-4; cdr3_aa: CASSSGTTTSTDTQYF; cdr3_nt: TGTGCCAGCAGCAGCGGGACTACCACTAGCACAGATACGCAGTATTTT
d_call: NA; clone_size: NA; cdr3_length: 14; j_call: TRBJ1-5; v_call: TRBV19; cdr3_aa: CASTLAAFYQPQHF; cdr3_nt: TGTGCCAGTACCCTAGCGGCATTCTATCAGCCCCAGCATTTT
d_call: NA; clone_size: once; cdr3_length: 13; j_call: TRBJ2-7; v_call: TRBV6-2/TRBV6-3; cdr3_aa: CASNPGASYEQYF; cdr3_nt: TGTGCCAGCAATCCGGGCGCCTCCTACGAGCAGTACTTC
d_call: NA; clone_size: NA; cdr3_length: 16; j_call: TRBJ1-3; v_call: TRBV7-8; cdr3_aa: CASSLGAGTPISTIYF; cdr3_nt: TGTGCCAGCAGCTTGGGGGCCGGGACACCCATCTCCACCATATATTTT
d_call: NA; clone_size: many; cdr3_length: 14; j_call: TRBJ1-1; v_call: TRBV12-3/TRBV12-4; cdr3_aa: CASTQGQAYTEAFF; cdr3_nt: TGTGCCAGCACCCAGGGGCAGGCCTACACTGAAGCTTTCTTT
d_call: TRBD2; clone_size: NA; cdr3_length: 14; j_call: TRBJ2-5; v_call: TRBV6-1; cdr3_aa: CASGGLAGAKTQYF; cdr3_nt: TGTGCCAGCGGGGGACTAGCGGGGGCGAAGACCCAGTACTTC
d_call: TRBD1; clone_size: few; cdr3_length: 16; j_call: TRBJ1-5; v_call: TRBV19; cdr3_aa: CASSLGGAGSNQPQHF; cdr3_nt: TGTGCCAGTAGCCTAGGGGGCGCGGGGAGCAATCAGCCCCAGCATTTT
d_call: TRBD1; clone_size: few; cdr3_length: 14; j_call: TRBJ1-1; v_call: TRBV7-8; cdr3_aa: CASTRTGPNTEAFF; cdr3_nt: TGTGCCAGCACCCGGACAGGACCGAACACTGAAGCTTTCTTT
d_call: NA; clone_size: few; cdr3_length: 16; j_call: TRBJ1-5; v_call: TRBV6-1; cdr3_aa: CASSPLVAEGRQPQHF; cdr3_nt: TGTGCCAGCAGCCCTCTGGTGGCGGAGGGTCGTCAGCCCCAGCATTTT
d_call: TRBD2; clone_size: NA; cdr3_length: 16; j_call: TRBJ2-3; v_call: TRBV11-2; cdr3_aa: CASSLVGGGQPDTQYF; cdr3_nt: TGTGCCAGCAGCTTAGTGGGCGGGGGGCAGCCAGATACGCAGTATTTT
d_call: TRBD1; clone_size: NA; cdr3_length: 16; j_call: TRBJ2-1; v_call: TRBV7-6; cdr3_aa: CASSLRGQGSYNEQFF; cdr3_nt: TGTGCCAGCAGCTTAAGGGGGCAGGGATCCTACAATGAGCAGTTCTTC
d_call: TRBD2; clone_size: many; cdr3_length: 15; j_call: TRBJ2-1; v_call: TRBV7-2; cdr3_aa: CASSYSGSGYNEQFF; cdr3_nt: TGTGCCAGCAGCTATAGCGGGAGTGGCTACAATGAGCAGTTCTTC
d_call: TRBD1; clone_size: NA; cdr3_length: 16; j_call: TRBJ2-7; v_call: TRBV5-7; cdr3_aa: CASSLGSRDSNYEQYF; cdr3_nt: TGTGCCAGCAGCTTAGGGTCCCGGGACAGCAACTACGAGCAGTACTTC
d_call: NA; clone_size: few; cdr3_length: 17; j_call: TRBJ2-6; v_call: TRBV19; cdr3_aa: CASSSGVFASGANVLTF; cdr3_nt: TGTGCCAGTAGCTCCGGGGTGTTTGCCTCTGGGGCCAACGTCCTGACTTTC
d_call: NA; clone_size: NA; cdr3_length: 15; j_call: TRBJ1-2; v_call: TRBV12-5; cdr3_aa: CASGFGDPGNYGYTF; cdr3_nt: TGTGCTAGTGGGTTTGGCGATCCAGGGAACTATGGCTACACCTTC
d_call: TRBD1; clone_size: few; cdr3_length: 14; j_call: TRBJ1-1; v_call: TRBV14; cdr3_aa: CASNRRGLFTEAFF; cdr3_nt: TGTGCCAGCAACCGCAGGGGGCTGTTTACTGAAGCTTTCTTT
d_call: NA; clone_size: many; cdr3_length: 14; j_call: TRBJ2-2; v_call: TRBV12-3/TRBV12-4; cdr3_aa: CASSFGRVTGELFF; cdr3_nt: TGTGCCAGCAGTTTTGGCAGAGTCACCGGGGAGCTGTTTTTT
d_call: NA; clone_size: many; cdr3_length: 15; j_call: TRBJ1-2; v_call: TRBV7-8; cdr3_aa: CASSLARRGPYGYTF; cdr3_nt: TGTGCCAGCAGCTTAGCGCGCAGGGGCCCCTATGGCTACACCTTC
d_call: TRBD2; clone_size: NA; cdr3_length: 15; j_call: TRBJ2-1; v_call: TRBV2; cdr3_aa: CASSQLAGDYNEQFF; cdr3_nt: TGTGCCAGCAGTCAACTAGCGGGGGATTACAATGAGCAGTTCTTC
d_call: NA; clone_size: many; cdr3_length: 17; j_call: TRBJ2-1; v_call: TRBV7-8; cdr3_aa: CASSWNPGPGAYNEQFF; cdr3_nt: TGTGCCAGCAGCTGGAATCCGGGACCAGGGGCCTACAATGAGCAGTTCTTC
d_call: NA; clone_size: NA; cdr3_length: 15; j_call: TRBJ2-3; v_call: TRBV9; cdr3_aa: CASSESWGTGDTQYF; cdr3_nt: TGTGCCAGCAGCGAGAGCTGGGGGACGGGAGATACGCAGTATTTT
d_call: TRBD2; clone_size: many; cdr3_length: 15; j_call: TRBJ2-1; v_call: TRBV7-2; cdr3_aa: CASSLVAGAVNEQFF; cdr3_nt: TGTGCCAGCAGCTTAGTAGCGGGGGCCGTCAATGAGCAGTTCTTC
d_call: NA; clone_size: few; cdr3_length: 13; j_call: TRBJ1-2; v_call: TRBV27; cdr3_aa: CASSLQGNYGYTF; cdr3_nt: TGTGCCAGCAGTTTACAGGGGAACTATGGCTACACTTTC
d_call: NA; clone_size: NA; cdr3_length: 18; j_call: TRBJ2-7; v_call: TRBV20-1; cdr3_aa: CSARDFAGAPFSSYEQYF; cdr3_nt: TGCAGTGCTAGAGATTTTGCGGGGGCACCTTTTAGCTCCTACGAGCAGTACTTC
d_call: NA; clone_size: NA; cdr3_length: 13; j_call: TRBJ2-2; v_call: TRBV20-1; cdr3_aa: CSASRQIDGELFF; cdr3_nt: TGCAGTGCTAGTCGACAGATCGACGGGGAGCTGTTTTTT
d_call: TRBD2; clone_size: NA; cdr3_length: 16; j_call: TRBJ2-3; v_call: TRBV7-9; cdr3_aa: CASSLGPAGDTDTQYF; cdr3_nt: TGTGCCAGCAGCTTAGGCCCAGCGGGGGACACAGATACGCAGTATTTT
d_call: TRBD1; clone_size: NA; cdr3_length: 15; j_call: TRBJ1-5; v_call: TRBV19; cdr3_aa: CASSTGDSGNQPQHF; cdr3_nt: TGTGCCAGTAGTACCGGGGACAGCGGCAATCAGCCCCAGCATTTT
d_call: NA; clone_size: NA; cdr3_length: 12; j_call: TRBJ1-5; v_call: TRBV28; cdr3_aa: CASRIPNQPQHF; cdr3_nt: TGTGCCAGTCGAATCCCCAATCAGCCCCAGCATTTT
d_call: TRBD2; clone_size: NA; cdr3_length: 15; j_call: TRBJ2-7; v_call: TRBV5-1; cdr3_aa: CASSREAGVSYEQYF; cdr3_nt: TGCGCCAGCAGCCGGGAGGCGGGAGTCTCCTACGAGCAGTACTTC
d_call: NA; clone_size: few; cdr3_length: 14; j_call: TRBJ1-2; v_call: TRBV7-2; cdr3_aa: CASSPTGSRYGYTF; cdr3_nt: TGTGCCAGCAGCCCCACAGGGTCGCGCTATGGCTACACCTTC
d_call: NA; clone_size: few; cdr3_length: 15; j_call: TRBJ1-1; v_call: TRBV7-9; cdr3_aa: CASSEQVISNTEAFF; cdr3_nt: TGTGCCAGCAGCGAACAGGTCATCTCGAACACTGAAGCTTTCTTT
d_call: TRBD1; clone_size: NA; cdr3_length: 13; j_call: TRBJ2-1; v_call: TRBV27; cdr3_aa: CASSIRGLNEQFF; cdr3_nt: TGTGCCAGCAGTATCAGGGGGCTGAATGAGCAGTTCTTC
d_call: NA; clone_size: NA; cdr3_length: 16; j_call: TRBJ1-4; v_call: TRBV5-6; cdr3_aa: CASSPDPGATTEKLFF; cdr3_nt: TGTGCCAGCAGCCCTGACCCGGGGGCAACGACTGAAAAACTGTTTTTT
d_call: NA; clone_size: few; cdr3_length: 15; j_call: TRBJ1-6; v_call: TRBV15; cdr3_aa: CATSGQSPYNSPLHF; cdr3_nt: TGTGCCACCAGCGGGCAGAGCCCCTATAATTCACCCCTCCACTTT
d_call: TRBD2; clone_size: NA; cdr3_length: 16; j_call: TRBJ2-5; v_call: TRBV2; cdr3_aa: CASSEPPLAGQETQYF; cdr3_nt: TGTGCCAGCAGTGAACCCCCACTAGCGGGACAAGAGACCCAGTACTTC